Below, one T cell receptor beta chain is given with its context. The data were taken from a study of T cells in localized non-small cell lung cancer. V was trimmed by 8 bases and J by 7 bases, leaving 14 bases between them. This CDR3 contains 12 residues. Germline V gene lookup returns CDR1 MDHEN and CDR2 SYDVKM. Measured with immunoSEQ multiplex PCR; TCRdb has only the in-frame clones, and not every one. The table shows about 60,000 clones, with roughly 88% occurring only once. This sample comprised peripheral blood, obtained before any cancer treatment. The rearrangement joins TRBV28 to TRBJ1-2; the D is unclear. This receptor was obtained from a woman aged 40 to 75 with stage I lung adenocarcinoma. The CDR3 is CASAIFEFGYTF. In DNA, the CDR3 is TGTGCCAGCGCCATATTTGAATTTGGCTACACCTTC.